The next 21 T cell receptor beta chains were all read from a single sample in a study of cytomegalovirus exposure and HLA in healthy donors. Both 60 Vbeta primers and 13 Jbeta primers went into the PCR. The method was immunoSEQ multiplex PCR; TCRdb's version includes in-frame clones alone and lacks a portion of them. This table holds over 150,000 clones, about 75% found once. What was sequenced was PBMCs. The receptors here all came from a man aged 18-30 years in good health and CMV-seronegative.

The rearrangement links TRBV28 to TRBJ1-2; a possible D gene is TRBD1 (5 bases). The CDR3 contains 14 residues. The V and J ends lost 6 bases and 2 bases respectively, with 13 bases between them. The germline gives CDR1 MDHEN, CDR2 SYDVKM. CDR3: CASSQTEANYGYTF. CDR3 coding DNA: TGTGCCAGCAGCCAGACAGAAGCCAACTATGGCTACACCTTC.

The chain has TRBV10-3 and TRBJ2-7, with TRBD2 identical over 8 bases. CDR1 and CDR2 (germline): ENHRY, SYGVKD. With 3 bases clipped from V and 6 bases from J, the junction kept 7 bases outside the gene matches. CDR3 size: 14 residues. The CDR3 DNA follows: TGTGCCATCAGTGACCCTCCCCGGGGGGGCGAGCAGTACTTC. It yields the protein CAISDPPRGGEQYF.

This clone was detected only a few times. The chain uses TRBV6-5 and TRBJ1-2, with D unclear. Germline values: CDR1 MNHEY, CDR2 SVGAGI. The CDR3 is 12 residues long. With 0 bases removed from V and 7 bases from J, the gap between germline ends came to 6 bases. The CDR3 DNA is TGTGCCAGCAGTTACTCGAGCGGTGGCTACACCTTC. This translates into CASSYSSGGYTF.

The chain uses TRBV6-5 and TRBJ2-2; D remains ambiguous. Per germline, CDR1 MNHEY and CDR2 SVGAGI. Trimming shortened V by 6 bases and J by 2 bases, and 13 bases separated the two germline ends. The CDR3 has 15 amino acids. This CDR3 is CASSLIQSNTGELFF. For the CDR3, the DNA is TGTGCCAGCAGCCTTATACAGAGTAACACCGGGGAGCTGTTTTTT.

This chain uses TRBV7-2 with TRBJ1-2, with 8 nucleotides matching TRBD1. The germline CDR1 and CDR2 sequences are SGHTA and FQGNSA. This CDR3 region has 14 residues. V gave up 5 bases and J gave up 3 bases; unmatched junction bases: 5. The CDR3 DNA reads TGTGCCAGCAGCGCCCAACAGGGGGACTATGGCTACACCTTC. It is translated as CASSAQQGDYGYTF.

This sequence joins TRBV30 and TRBJ1-4; D not certain. The germline CDR1 and CDR2 sequences are GTSNPN and SVGIG (reference sequence). Trimming shortened V by 2 bases and J by 4 bases, and 17 bases separated the two germline ends. This CDR3 comprises 16 residues. CDR3 amino acids: CAWSSWPMEHNEKLFF. As DNA, the CDR3 is TGTGCCTGGAGTTCCTGGCCGATGGAGCATAATGAAAAACTGTTTTTT. Full variable domain (missing parts from reference TRBV30 and TRBJ1-4): SQTIHQWPATLVQPVGSPLSLECTVEGTSNPNLYWYRQAAGRGLQLLFYSVGIGQISSEVPQNLSASRPQDRQFILSSKKLLLSDSGFYLCAWSSWPMEHNEKLFFGSGTQLSVL.

The genes are TRBV4-3 and TRBJ2-3; 10 bases agree with TRBD2. This CDR3 region has 19 residues. With V trimmed by 0 bases and J by 1 base, 10 bases remained unmatched. From germline, CDR1 is LGHNA and CDR2 YSLEER. The DNA of the CDR3 is TGCGCCAGCAGCCAAGAAAGCTACTTAGCGGGAGGAGGCACAGATACGCAGTATTTT. Residues: CASSQESYLAGGGTDTQYF.

The chain is built from TRBV4-3 and TRBJ2-4; D remains unclear. V was shortened by 0 bases and J by 3 bases, with 12 bases between the two germline ends. The CDR3 is 16 amino acids. Germline V gene data show CDR1 as LGHNA and CDR2 as YSLEER. The CDR3 reads CASSQDLAVGKNIQYF. CDR3 in DNA: TGCGCCAGCAGCCAAGACCTGGCGGTGGGCAAAAACATTCAGTACTTC.

This clone occurred once. The chain joins TRBV13 to TRBJ2-5; D remains unclear. V lost 1 base and J lost 2, with 8 bases in between. The CDR3 extends over 14 amino acids. Germline V gene sequence: CDR1 PRHDT, CDR2 FYEKMQ (reference sequence). In DNA, the CDR3 is TGTGCCAGCAGCTTAGCACAGCAACAAGAGACCCAGTACTTC. Translation gives CASSLAQQQETQYF.

V and J are TRBV19 and TRBJ2-4; the match to TRBD1 covers 8 bases. The trim removed 4 bases at V and 0 bases at J, leaving 2 bases unmatched. The CDR3 spans 15 residues. The germline gives CDR1 LNHDA, CDR2 SQIVND (reference sequence). DNA of the CDR3: TGTGCCAGTAGTAAGACAGGGGTAGCCAAAAACATTCAGTACTTC. Translation: CASSKTGVAKNIQYF.

This chain joins TRBV13 and TRBJ2-6; no clear D. The CDR3 runs to 15 residues. V was shortened by 9 bases and J by 0 bases, with 12 bases between the two germline ends. Germline CDR1 reads PRHDT; CDR2 reads FYEKMQ (reference sequence). The CDR3 region is CASNPRSSGANVLTF. CDR3 DNA sequence: TGTGCCAGTAATCCCCGCAGCTCTGGGGCCAACGTCCTGACTTTC.

CDR3 residues: CASSEGVTEAFF. CDR3 sequence (DNA): TGTGCCAGTAGTGAGGGAGTCACTGAAGCTTTCTTT. The chain combines TRBV19 with TRBJ1-1, with D uncertain. The CDR3 totals 12 residues. The V end was cut by 5 bases, the J end by 4 bases, with 8 bases between. CDR1 is LNHDA and CDR2 is SQIVND in the germline V gene (reference sequence). Full variable domain (remainder filled in from reference TRBV19 and TRBJ1-1): DGGITQSPKYLFRKEGQNVTLSCEQNLNHDAMYWYRQDPGQGLRLIYYSQIVNDFQKGDIAEGYSVSREKKESFPLTVTSAQKNPTAFYLCASSEGVTEAFFGQGTRLTVV.

This clone was detected only a few times. CDR3: CASSVGVSGGLETQYF. CDR3 in DNA: TGTGCCAGCAGCGTAGGGGTTAGCGGGGGGTTGGAGACCCAGTACTTC. This chain connects TRBV9 to TRBJ2-5, with 10 bases lining up with TRBD2. CDR3 length: 16 residues. V gave up 0 bases and J gave up 5 bases; unmatched junction bases: 7. Germline lookup yields CDR1 SGDLS and CDR2 YYNGEE.

As regards this clone: This sample also contains other DNA sequences that code for the same CDR3. The chain links TRBV18 to TRBJ2-7; D possibly corresponds to TRBD1 (5 bases). Per germline, CDR1 KGHSH and CDR2 LQKENI. V lost 3 bases to trimming and J lost 2 bases, with 11 bases between them. The CDR3 is made up of 14 amino acids. The CDR3 bases are TGTGCCAGCTCACCTGGGCAGGGTACCTACGAGCAGTACTTC. Amino acid sequence: CASSPGQGTYEQYF.

The chain combines TRBV6-5 with TRBJ2-7, with 11 bases aligning to TRBD2. This CDR3 has 15 residues. In germline, CDR1 is MNHEY, CDR2 SVGAGI. The trim removed 6 bases at V and 3 bases at J, leaving 7 bases unmatched. The CDR3 protein is CASSRTSGRDYEQYF. The CDR3, as DNA: TGTGCCAGCAGCCGGACTAGCGGGCGGGACTACGAGCAGTACTTC.

The V call is TRBV4-3, the J call TRBJ2-1; D might be TRBD1 (5 bases). This CDR3 has 14 residues. The V and J ends lost 1 base and 5 bases respectively, with 9 bases between them. Germline V gives CDR1 LGHNA, CDR2 YSLEER. The CDR3 nucleotides read TGCGCCAGCAGCCAAGTCCAGGGCCACAATGAGCAGTTCTTC. Encoded protein: CASSQVQGHNEQFF.

The chain links TRBV9 to TRBJ2-1; 8 nucleotides match TRBD2. The V segment lost 6 bases and the J segment 0 bases; nucleotides outside the gene matches: 2. The germline V gene has CDR1 SGDLS and CDR2 YYNGEE. The CDR3 is 14 residues long. In nucleotides, the CDR3 is TGTGCCAGCACGGGGACTAGCTCCTACAATGAGCAGTTCTTC. Encoded protein: CASTGTSSYNEQFF. Looking up the rest from reference TRBV9 and TRBJ2-1 gives the full variable domain: DSGVTQTPKHLITATGQRVTLRCSPRSGDLSVYWYQQSLDQGLQFLIQYYNGEERAKGNILERFSAQQFPDLHSELNLSSLELGDSALYFCASTGTSSYNEQFFGPGTRLTVL.

The chain carries TRBV6-5 and TRBJ1-4; D uncertain. V lost 0 bases to trimming and J lost 6 bases, with 14 bases between them. The CDR3 loop spans 16 amino acids. Germline assignment: CDR1 MNHEY and CDR2 SVGAGI. CDR3 DNA sequence: TGTGCCAGCAGTTACTCGAGCGGGGTCAGCTATGAAAAACTGTTTTTT. Translating it yields CASSYSSGVSYEKLFF.

This chain links TRBV5-6 with TRBJ2-5, with 9 bases identical to TRBD2. Germline V CDR1 and CDR2: SGHDT, YYEEEE. This CDR3 has 13 amino acids. J lost 5 bases, V lost 4 bases, and 3 bases had no gene match. This chain's CDR3 is CASSGGGGETQYF. DNA for the CDR3: TGTGCCAGCAGCGGCGGGGGGGGTGAGACCCAGTACTTC.

This clone was counted only a few times. V and J are TRBV7-9 and TRBJ2-1; D is undetermined. The V gene's germline CDR1 is SEHNR and CDR2 FQNEAQ (reference sequence). CDR3 length equals 14 residues. Trimming shortened V by 5 bases and J by 2 bases, and 10 bases separated the two germline ends. CDR3 residues: CASSPLVAYNEQFF. CDR3 coding DNA: TGTGCCAGCAGCCCCCTCGTTGCCTACAATGAGCAGTTCTTC.

This clone was counted only a few times. The rearrangement joins TRBV19 to TRBJ1-5; the match to TRBD1 covers 12 bases. The CDR3 is 14 amino acids. Per germline, CDR1 LNHDA and CDR2 SQIVND (reference sequence). J lost 7 bases, V lost 5 bases, and 3 bases had no gene match. The CDR3 region is CASSGTGGLQPQHF. The CDR3 DNA reads as TGTGCCAGTAGTGGGACAGGGGGCTTGCAGCCCCAGCATTTT. Full variable domain (outside the CDR3, taken from reference TRBV19 and TRBJ1-5): DGGITQSPKYLFRKEGQNVTLSCEQNLNHDAMYWYRQDPGQGLRLIYYSQIVNDFQKGDIAEGYSVSREKKESFPLTVTSAQKNPTAFYLCASSGTGGLQPQHFGDGTRLSIL.